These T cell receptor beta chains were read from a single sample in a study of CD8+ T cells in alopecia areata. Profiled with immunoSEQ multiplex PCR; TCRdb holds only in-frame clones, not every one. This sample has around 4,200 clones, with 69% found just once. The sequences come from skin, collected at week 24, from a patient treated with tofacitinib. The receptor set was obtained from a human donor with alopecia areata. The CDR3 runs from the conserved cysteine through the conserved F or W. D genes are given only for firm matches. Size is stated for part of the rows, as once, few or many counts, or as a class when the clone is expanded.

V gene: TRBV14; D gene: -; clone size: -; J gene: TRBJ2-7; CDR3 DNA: TGTGCCAGCAGCCAGGAGTCCTACGAGCAGTACTTC; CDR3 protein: CASSQESYEQYF
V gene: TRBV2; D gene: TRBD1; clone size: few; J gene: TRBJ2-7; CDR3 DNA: TGTGCCAGCAGGGGACAGGGTCGCTACGAGCAGTACTTC; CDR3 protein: CASRGQGRYEQYF
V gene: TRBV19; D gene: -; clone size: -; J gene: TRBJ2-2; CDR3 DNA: TGTGCCAGTAGTAGTCTACTTAACACCGGGGAGCTGTTTTTT; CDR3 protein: CASSSLLNTGELFF
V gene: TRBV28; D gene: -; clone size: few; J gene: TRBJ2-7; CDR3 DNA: TGTGCCAGTAGACAAGGGGCGGAACGCGAGCAGTACTTC; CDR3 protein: CASRQGAEREQYF
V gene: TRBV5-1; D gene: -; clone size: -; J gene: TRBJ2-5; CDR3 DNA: TGCGCCAGCAGCTTGAGAGAGGAGACCCAGTACTTC; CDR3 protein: CASSLREETQYF
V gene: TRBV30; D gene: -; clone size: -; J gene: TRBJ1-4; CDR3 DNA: TGTGCCTGGAAGGACGGACAGATCCCTAATGAAAAACTGTTTTTT; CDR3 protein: CAWKDGQIPNEKLFF
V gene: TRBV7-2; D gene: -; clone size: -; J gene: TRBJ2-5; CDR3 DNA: TGTGCCAGCAGTCAATCGGGCCTCATTCAGGAGACCCAGTACTTC; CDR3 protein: CASSQSGLIQETQYF
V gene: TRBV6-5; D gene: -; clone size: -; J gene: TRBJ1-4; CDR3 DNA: TGTGCCAGCAGTTACTCGGGGCAGGGAGATGAAAAACTGTTTTTT; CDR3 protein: CASSYSGQGDEKLFF
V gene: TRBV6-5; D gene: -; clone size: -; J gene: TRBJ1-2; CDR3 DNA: TGTGCCAGCAGTTACTACGACAGGCAGGGCTATGGCTACACCTTC; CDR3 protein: CASSYYDRQGYGYTF
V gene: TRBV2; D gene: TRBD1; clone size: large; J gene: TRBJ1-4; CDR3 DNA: TGTGCCAGCAGTGAACCTGACAGGGCGCTTCGGGAAAAACTGTTTTTT; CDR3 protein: CASSEPDRALREKLFF
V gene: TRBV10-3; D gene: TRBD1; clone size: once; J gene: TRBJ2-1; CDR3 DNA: TGCGCCATCAGGGGGACAGGGGAAGGCAATGAGCAGTTCTTC; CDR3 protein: CAIRGTGEGNEQFF
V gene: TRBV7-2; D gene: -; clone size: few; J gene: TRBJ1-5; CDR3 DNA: TGTGCCAGCAGCTTAGTTGGTTCCAATCAGCCCCAGCATTTT; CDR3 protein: CASSLVGSNQPQHF
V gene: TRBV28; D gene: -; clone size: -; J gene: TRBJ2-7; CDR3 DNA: TGTGCCAGCGCATCCAGGTACTCCTACGAGCAGTACTTC; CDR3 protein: CASASRYSYEQYF
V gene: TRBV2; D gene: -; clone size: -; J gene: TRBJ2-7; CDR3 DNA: TGTGCCAGCCGTGGGGCACTAGCACCATCCTACGAGCAGTACTTC; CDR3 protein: CASRGALAPSYEQYF
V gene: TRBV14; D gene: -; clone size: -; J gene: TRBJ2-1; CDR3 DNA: TGTGCCAGCAGCCAAGTACCGGGATCCTACAATGAGCAGTTCTTC; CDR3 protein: CASSQVPGSYNEQFF
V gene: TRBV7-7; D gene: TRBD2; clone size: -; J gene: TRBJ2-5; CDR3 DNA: TGTGCCAGCAGCCTTTTCACTAGCGGGGGGGTAGAGACCCAGTACTTC; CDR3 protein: CASSLFTSGGVETQYF
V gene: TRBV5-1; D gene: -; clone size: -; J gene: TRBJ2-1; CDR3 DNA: TGCGCCAGCAGCTTGGATTCTCCCCATGAGCAGTTCTTC; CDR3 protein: CASSLDSPHEQFF